The source of this TCR beta chain is a study of T cell responses to AZD1222 COVID-19 vaccine. This clone was counted a single time. Trimming took off 5 bases at V and 10 bases at J, with 9 bases between the two ends. This CDR3 comprises 11 residues. Sequenced by immunoSEQ multiplex PCR; TCRdb stores in-frame clones only, minus some. The sample includes 100,000 or so clones, 88% of them seen just once. The rearrangement uses TRBV12-3 or TRBV12-4 and TRBJ2-1; unclear D gene. This receptor was identified in an adult in good health. The input for sequencing was peripheral blood, taken on day 0 of AZD1222 vaccination. Here the CDR3 reads CASSVRGEQFF. The CDR3 region has the DNA TGTGCCAGCAGTGTTCGAGGCGAGCAGTTCTTC.